One sample yielded the 9 T cell receptor beta chains listed below, sequenced in a study of regulatory T cells in long-lasting Graves disease. Libraries of TCR beta came from iRepertoire HTBI primers plus Arm-PCR of CDR3 regions. TCRdb processed the multiplex PCR reads anew with MiXCR; each CDR3 protein has one entry. The repertoire consists of around 250,000 distinct CDR3 sequences, with 18% occurring once and the leading ten covering less than 25%. This sample's time point: newly diagnosed GD, antithyroid drugs for less than 3 months. Extracted RNA from PBMCs served as the source of the TCR library. Sequences were derived from peripheral blood mononuclear cells (PBMCs), sampled at new diagnosis, from a patient treated with antithyroid drugs. These receptors were obtained from a female donor with Graves disease.

This clonotype was counted a few times. The chain employs TRBV19 and TRBJ1-3, with D tentatively TRBD1 (5 bases). The V end lost 3 bases, the J end lost 1 base, and 13 bases lay between the germline ends. This CDR3 spans 16 amino acids. Germline V gene sequence: CDR1 LNHDA, CDR2 SQIVND (reference sequence). CDR3 DNA: TGTGCCAGTAGTATGGGACGTGGGGCATCTGGAAACACCATATATTTT. Encoded protein: CASSMGRGASGNTIYF. The full variable domain, in which reference TRBV19 and TRBJ1-3 provide the parts outside the CDR3, is DGGITQSPKYLFRKEGQNVTLSCEQNLNHDAMYWYRQDPGQGLRLIYYSQIVNDFQKGDIAEGYSVSREKKESFPLTVTSAQKNPTAFYLCASSMGRGASGNTIYFGEGSWLTVV.

In its sample, this clonotype was seen a few times. The chain uses TRBV4-3 and TRBJ2-3; the D gene is possibly TRBD2 (7 bases). The CDR3 runs 16 residues. Trimming pared 3 bases from V and 6 bases from J, leaving 19 bases between. The V gene's germline CDR1 is LGHNA and CDR2 YSLEER. The CDR3 sequence: CASSHQRGGRRDTQYF. CDR3 coding DNA: TGCGCCAGCAGCCACCAGAGGGGGGGGCGCCGGGATACGCAGTATTTT.

This clonotype appeared many times. The chain joins TRBV7-8 to TRBJ2-7; 13 bases are a match to TRBD2. In germline, CDR1 is SGHVS, CDR2 FQNEAQ. V was pared by 5 bases and J by 4 bases, with 8 bases of the junction left unmatched. This CDR3 contains 16 residues. CDR3: CASSATSGRAGYEQYF. DNA for the CDR3: TGTGCCAGCAGCGCTACTAGCGGGAGGGCCGGGTACGAGCAGTACTTC.

This sequence joins TRBV5-1 and TRBJ2-3; maybe TRBD2 (6 bases). V was pared by 0 bases and J by 2 bases, with 10 bases between. The CDR3 is made up of 15 amino acids. Germline V gene data show CDR1 as SGHRS and CDR2 as YFSETQ. The CDR3 protein is CASSLASDTTDTQYF. CDR3 sequence (DNA): TGCGCCAGCAGCTTGGCTAGCGACACCACAGATACGCAGTATTTT.

This clonotype was counted at least ten times. This chain links TRBV24-1 with TRBJ2-1; the D gene is possibly TRBD2 (5 bases). The CDR3 contains 16 residues. The germline V and J ends were trimmed by 1 base and 0 bases, with 9 bases remaining between them. Germline values: CDR1 KGHDR, CDR2 SFDVKD. CDR3 bases: TGTGCCACCAGTGATTTTGGGGAGAGCTCCTACAATGAGCAGTTCTTC. Protein sequence: CATSDFGESSYNEQFF.

This clonotype was detected ten times or more. J is TRBJ2-7 and V is TRBV12-3 or TRBV12-4; TRBD2 matches 9 bases. The V segment lost 5 bases and the J segment 0 bases; nucleotides outside the gene matches: 5. The CDR3 is 15 amino acids. In DNA form, the CDR3 reads TGTGCCAGCAGTATGCTAGCGGGGATCTCCTACGAGCAGTACTTC. Translating gives CASSMLAGISYEQYF.

The CDR3 loop is CASSIRTDEQYF. CDR3 sequence (DNA): TGTGCCAGTAGTATCAGGACCGACGAGCAGTACTTC. The genes are TRBV19 and TRBJ2-7; D is ambiguous. The V end was cut by 3 bases, the J end by 5 bases, with 8 bases between. Germline V gives CDR1 LNHDA, CDR2 SQIVND (reference sequence). This CDR3 spans 12 amino acids.

This clonotype was detected only a few times. This clone may be a read error of a much larger clone one base away. The conserved phenylalanine or tryptophan normally closing the CDR3 is absent here, so this likely arose from a read error. In nucleotides, the CDR3 is TGTGCCAGCAGTCGACTAGCGGCCTACGAGCAGTACCTC. Its translation is CASSRLAAYEQYL. The rearrangement links TRBV11-2 to TRBJ2-7; 9 nucleotides agree with TRBD2. Germline CDR1 and CDR2: SGHAT and FQNNGV. This CDR3 is built from 13 residues. The V segment lost 6 bases and the J segment 2 bases; nucleotides outside the gene matches: 2.

This clonotype occurred a few times. The rearrangement uses TRBV4-1 and TRBJ2-3, with a weak D call TRBD1 (6 bases). Germline values: CDR1 MGHRA, CDR2 YSYEKL. Trimming pared 0 bases from V and 0 bases from J, leaving 10 bases between. CDR3 length equals 16 residues. The CDR3 DNA sequence: TGCGCCAGCAGCCAAGACAGGGGACGAAGCACAGATACGCAGTATTTT. Amino acid sequence: CASSQDRGRSTDTQYF.